The rows below give T cell receptor beta chains drawn from one sample of a study of blood T cell repertoires in COVID-19. Only in-frame clones appear in the TCRdb table, and some are missing; sequencing was by immunoSEQ multiplex PCR. Of 170,000 or so clones in the sample, approximately 86% were seen once. The sequenced material came from peripheral blood. These receptor sequences come from a man aged 55-75 years with COVID-19, enrolled during active disease. CDR3s include the opening cysteine and the closing phenylalanine or tryptophan. Fields, in order: CDR3 length, V gene, CDR3 protein.

14,TRBV28,CASSFSVPNYGYTF
15,TRBV19,CASSILKTTNTEAFF
15,TRBV14,CASSLRTGPVYGYTF
15,TRBV28,CASTSGGIAKNIQYF
17,TRBV28,CASSTKHLTGLTYEQYF
13,TRBV7-9,CALGGASGNEQFF
15,TRBV4-2,CASSLGGGANYGYTF
15,TRBV6-5,CASMIGQGLNSPLHF
17,TRBV24-1,CATSDFYGTSGPGTQYF
13,TRBV7-9,CASSSQGFHGYTF
13,TRBV10-3,CAIKGQGTEKLFF
14,TRBV2,CASSAGRGTDTQYF
16,TRBV4-3,CASSRGRDTSTDTQYF
15,TRBV7-6,CASSLFRRGANTQYF
15,TRBV5-1,CASSLSGTGNYEQYF
17,TRBV5-1,CASRNDLYSGVAHGYTF